This entry lists 2 T cell receptor beta chains sequenced from one sample in a study of blood T cell repertoires in COVID-19. The repertoire was sequenced with immunoSEQ multiplex PCR; TCRdb's copy has only in-frame clones and lacks some. The sample records roughly 170,000 clones, around 80% being singletons. Sequencing input: peripheral blood. Every receptor here comes from a human donor in a cohort sampled during active COVID-19.

The chain uses TRBV12-3 or TRBV12-4 and TRBJ1-2, with 8 bases aligning to TRBD1. With 5 bases clipped from V and 6 bases from J, the junction kept 5 bases outside the gene matches. The CDR3 has 13 residues. This chain's CDR3 is CASSTTGVNGYTF. In DNA form, the CDR3 reads TGTGCCAGCAGTACGACAGGGGTAAATGGCTACACCTTC.

The V gene is TRBV4-1, the J gene TRBJ2-3; maybe TRBD2 (6 bases). V lost 0 bases, J lost 13 bases, and 23 bases lay in between. Germline V gives CDR1 MGHRA, CDR2 YSYEKL. The CDR3 is made up of 16 amino acids. The CDR3 loop is CASSQDLERVMDGKYF. The CDR3 bases are TGCGCCAGCAGCCAAGATTTGGAGCGGGTCATGGATGGGAAGTATTTT.